This TCR beta chain derives from a study of blood T cell repertoires in COVID-19. In the study overall: Sites across the United States, Italy and Spain contributed samples from acute and convalescent COVID-19. In each case, the material was cDNA or gDNA derived from T cells, B-cell-depleted T cells, or PBMCs.

As handled by the study authors: Amplification of reference gene primers was used by the study to estimate nucleated cell counts. TCRdb's table, derived via immunoSEQ multiplex PCR, lists solely in-frame clones and lacks some. V, J and clone size reflect that table, while D and trimming were determined from the DNA. The table records about 55,000 clones, about 87% of them present only once. CDR3 length: 15 amino acids. Germline-derived CDR1 and CDR2 are KGHSH and LQKENI. V was pared by 0 bases and J by 7 bases, with 5 bases of the junction left unmatched. This clone has a single count. This sequence originates from a man between 60 and 70 years old with acute or convalescent COVID-19. The J gene is TRBJ2-7, the V gene TRBV18; TRBD1 aligns across 11 bases. Sequencing was done on a sample of peripheral blood. As DNA, the CDR3 is TGTGCCAGCTCACCACCCGGACAGGGGGCGAGGGAGCAGTACTTC. Protein: CASSPPGQGAREQYF.